This T cell receptor (beta chain) was profiled in a study of blood T cell repertoires in COVID-19. Looking at the study overall: Collection of acute and convalescent COVID-19 samples took place in the United States, Italy and Spain. PBMCs, B-cell-depleted T cells, or T cells provided the cDNA or gDNA that made up the material.

Trimming cost V 6 bases and J 5 bases; bases outside gene matches: 8. The CDR3 has 14 residues. CDR1 and CDR2 from the germline V gene are LNHDA and SQIVND (reference sequence). Authors' analysis steps: Amplifying reference gene primers gave estimates of nucleated cell counts. The data were produced by immunoSEQ multiplex PCR, yet TCRdb's version contains in-frame clones alone and is incomplete. That table gives V, J and clone size, and the DNA gave D and trimming. The data contain fewer than 15,000 clones, over 75% of them singletons. Sample: peripheral blood. This chain links TRBV19 with TRBJ2-7; 9 nucleotides line up with TRBD1. This TCR derives from a human donor in a cohort sampled during active COVID-19. CDR3: CASRTGTGSNEQYF. The CDR3 nucleotides read TGTGCCAGTAGAACCGGGACAGGGAGCAACGAGCAGTACTTC.